In its sample, the clone carrying this T cell receptor (beta chain) was seen many times. Its matching antigen is unknown. These data belong to a study of regulatory T cells in long-lasting Graves disease. Study conclusions and caveats: New patients shared approximately 1,000 public clonotypes, and persistent patients shared more, with approximately 2,500. There was favoring of TRBV28, TRBJ1-2 and TRBJ2-5 in persistent disease.

CDR3 size: 15 residues. The germline gives CDR1 SGHAT, CDR2 FQNNGV. V lost 6 bases and J 4 bases, leaving 18 bases between the germline ends. Specified time point: persistent/refractory GD, antithyroid drugs over 5 years with positive TRAb. Scientists built the TCR library using RNA that was extracted from PBMCs. Both iRepertoire HTBI primers and Arm-PCR of CDR3 regions were used to build the TCR beta libraries. TCRdb independently ran MiXCR on the multiplex PCR reads; one entry per CDR3 protein. The data contain 500,000 to 800,000 distinct CDR3 sequences, around 30% of them singletons. Sample: peripheral blood mononuclear cells (PBMCs), taken when the disease was refractory, from a patient treated with antithyroid drugs. This clonotype was sampled from a female donor with Graves disease. The chain has TRBV11-2 and TRBJ1-1; D may be TRBD1 (6 bases). As DNA, the CDR3 is TGTGCCAGCAGACCCCTCCCGCAGGGGATCACTGAAGCTTTCTTT. Its protein product is CASRPLPQGITEAFF.